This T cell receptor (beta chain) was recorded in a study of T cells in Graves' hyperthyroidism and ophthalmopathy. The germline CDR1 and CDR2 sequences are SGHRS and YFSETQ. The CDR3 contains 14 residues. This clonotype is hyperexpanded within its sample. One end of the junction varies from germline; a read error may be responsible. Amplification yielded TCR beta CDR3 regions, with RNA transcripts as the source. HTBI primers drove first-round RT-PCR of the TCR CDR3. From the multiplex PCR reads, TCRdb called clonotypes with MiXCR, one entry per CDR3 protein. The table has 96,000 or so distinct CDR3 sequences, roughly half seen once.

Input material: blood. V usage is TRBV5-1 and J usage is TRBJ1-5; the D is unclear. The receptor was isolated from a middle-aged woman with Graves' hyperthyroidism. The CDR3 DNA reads TGTGCCAGCAGCTTAGGCCCTGGCAATCAGCCCCAGCATTTT. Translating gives CASSLGPGNQPQHF.